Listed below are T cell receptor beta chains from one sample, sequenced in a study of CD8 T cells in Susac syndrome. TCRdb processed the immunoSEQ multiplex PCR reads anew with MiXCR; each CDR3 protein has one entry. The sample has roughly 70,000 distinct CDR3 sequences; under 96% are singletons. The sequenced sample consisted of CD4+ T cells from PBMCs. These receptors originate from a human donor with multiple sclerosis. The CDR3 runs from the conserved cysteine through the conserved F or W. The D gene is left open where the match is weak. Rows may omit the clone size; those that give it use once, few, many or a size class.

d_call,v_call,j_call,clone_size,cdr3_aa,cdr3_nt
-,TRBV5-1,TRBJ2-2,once,CASKPTGANTGELFF,TGCGCCAGCAAACCCACAGGCGCGAACACCGGGGAGCTGTTTTTT
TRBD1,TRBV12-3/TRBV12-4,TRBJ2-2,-,CASTFGQGSTGELFF,TGTGCCAGCACCTTCGGACAGGGGAGCACCGGGGAGCTGTTTTTT
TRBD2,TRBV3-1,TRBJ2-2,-,CASSRRTSGDFTGELFF,TGTGCCAGCAGCCGAAGGACTAGCGGGGACTTCACCGGGGAGCTGTTTTTT
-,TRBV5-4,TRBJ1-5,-,CASSLGNNQPQHF,TGTGCCAGCAGCTTGGGAAACAATCAGCCCCAGCATTTT
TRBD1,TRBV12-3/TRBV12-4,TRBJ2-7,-,CASSSTGGREQYF,TGTGCCAGCAGTTCCACAGGGGGGCGCGAGCAGTACTTC
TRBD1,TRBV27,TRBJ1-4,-,CASSSRQGRIEKLFF,TGTGCCAGCAGTTCCCGACAGGGGAGGATTGAAAAACTGTTTTTT
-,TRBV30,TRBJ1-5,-,CAWSGTRNQPQHF,TGTGCCTGGAGTGGGACTCGCAATCAGCCCCAGCATTTT
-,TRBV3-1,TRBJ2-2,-,CASSARSTITGELFF,TGTGCCAGCAGCGCGCGGTCTACAATCACCGGGGAGCTGTTTTTT
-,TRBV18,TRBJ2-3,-,CASSPQSGPQYF,TGTGCCAGCTCACCACAATCAGGGCCGCAGTATTTT
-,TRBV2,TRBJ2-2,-,CASSAISGNTGELFF,TGTGCCAGCAGTGCTATAAGTGGGAACACCGGGGAGCTGTTTTTT
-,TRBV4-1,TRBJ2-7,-,CASSQGQYYYEQYF,TGCGCCAGCAGCCAAGGACAGTACTACTACGAGCAGTACTTC
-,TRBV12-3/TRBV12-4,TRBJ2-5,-,CASSPRVGVQETQYF,TGTGCCAGCAGTCCCCGGGTGGGGGTCCAAGAGACCCAGTACTTC
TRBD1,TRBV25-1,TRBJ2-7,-,CASSESQGADYEQYF,TGTGCCAGCAGTGAATCCCAGGGGGCGGATTACGAGCAGTACTTC
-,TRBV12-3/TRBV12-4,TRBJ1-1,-,CASSRLTPEAFF,TGTGCCAGCAGTCGGCTTACTCCTGAAGCTTTCTTT
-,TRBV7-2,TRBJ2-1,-,CASSQSYEQFF,TGTGCCAGCAGCCAGTCGTATGAGCAGTTCTTC
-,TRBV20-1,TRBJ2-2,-,CSAYLAGELFF,TGCAGTGCTTACCTCGCTGGGGAGCTGTTTTTT
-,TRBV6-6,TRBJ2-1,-,CASSYRGTYNEQFF,TGTGCCAGCAGTTACAGGGGGACTTACAATGAGCAGTTCTTC
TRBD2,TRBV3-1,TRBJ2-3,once,CASSRRLAADTQYF,TGTGCCAGCAGCCGCCGACTAGCGGCAGATACGCAGTATTTT
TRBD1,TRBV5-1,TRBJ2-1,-,CASSLGQGPYNEQFF,TGCGCCAGCAGCCTCGGACAGGGACCGTACAATGAGCAGTTCTTC
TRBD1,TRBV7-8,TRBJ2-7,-,CASSLPTGGLEQYF,TGTGCCAGCAGCTTACCGACAGGGGGTTTAGAGCAGTACTTC
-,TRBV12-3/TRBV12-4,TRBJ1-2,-,CASSKQAQGYTF,TGTGCCAGCAGTAAACAGGCCCAAGGCTACACCTTC
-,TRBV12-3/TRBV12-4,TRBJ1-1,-,CASSRQDTEAFF,TGTGCCAGCAGTCGACAGGACACTGAAGCTTTCTTT
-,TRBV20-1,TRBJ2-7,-,CSAPRVSSYEQYF,TGCAGTGCTCCTAGGGTGAGCTCCTACGAGCAGTACTTC
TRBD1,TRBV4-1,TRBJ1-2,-,CASSQDVAGGNYGYTF,TGCGCCAGCAGCCAAGATGTTGCAGGGGGCAACTATGGCTACACCTTC
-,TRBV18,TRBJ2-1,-,CASSPIYVNEQFF,TGTGCCAGCTCACCAATCTACGTCAATGAGCAGTTCTTC
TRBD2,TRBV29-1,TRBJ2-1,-,CSVPPLSGGVDEQFF,TGCAGCGTTCCTCCACTAAGCGGGGGGGTGGATGAGCAGTTCTTC
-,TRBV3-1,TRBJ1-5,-,CASSPVGGAQHF,TGTGCCAGCAGCCCGGTGGGTGGGGCCCAGCATTTT
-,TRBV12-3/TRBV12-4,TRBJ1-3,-,CASSPSRGLGNTIYF,TGTGCCAGCAGTCCCTCTCGGGGCCTTGGAAACACCATATATTTT
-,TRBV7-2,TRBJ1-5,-,CASSLGLKSPQHF,TGTGCCAGCAGCTTAGGGCTCAAGTCGCCCCAGCATTTT
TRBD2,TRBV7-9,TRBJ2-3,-,CASSLAHKRGAEDTQYF,TGTGCCAGCAGCTTAGCCCACAAGCGGGGGGCGGAGGATACGCAGTATTTT
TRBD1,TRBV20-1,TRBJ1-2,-,CSAADRVGYGYTF,TGCAGTGCAGCCGACAGGGTCGGCTATGGCTACACCTTC
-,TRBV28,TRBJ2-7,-,CASRPGHVPMVQYF,TGTGCCAGCAGGCCAGGACACGTCCCGATGGTGCAGTACTTC
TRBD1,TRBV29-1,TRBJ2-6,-,CSVAGQGAQGANVLTF,TGCAGCGTTGCAGGACAGGGGGCGCAAGGGGCCAACGTCCTGACTTTC
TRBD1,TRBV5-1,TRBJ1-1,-,CASSPQTGGTEAFF,TGCGCCAGCAGCCCGCAGACAGGGGGCACTGAAGCTTTCTTT
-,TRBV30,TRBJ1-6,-,CAWSTGQDNSPLHF,TGTGCCTGGAGTACTGGCCAGGATAATTCACCCCTCCACTTT
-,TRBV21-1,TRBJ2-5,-,CASSNGVRETQYF,TGTGCCAGCAGCAATGGGGTCAGAGAGACCCAGTACTTC
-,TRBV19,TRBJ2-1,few,CASSTHRSGEQFF,TGTGCCAGTAGTACCCACCGTTCAGGAGAGCAGTTCTTC
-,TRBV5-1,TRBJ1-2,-,CASSLGQPGDGYTF,TGCGCCAGCAGCTTGGGACAGCCCGGCGATGGCTACACCTTC
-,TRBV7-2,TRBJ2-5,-,CASKVGNRALGETQYF,TGTGCCAGCAAAGTGGGAAACAGGGCGCTCGGGGAGACCCAGTACTTC
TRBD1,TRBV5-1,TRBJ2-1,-,CASSLPRTGPYNEQFF,TGCGCCAGCAGCTTGCCTAGGACAGGGCCCTACAATGAGCAGTTCTTC
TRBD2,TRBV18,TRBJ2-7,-,CASSPPGLAAGHEQYF,TGTGCCAGCTCACCACCGGGACTAGCGGCGGGGCACGAGCAGTACTTC
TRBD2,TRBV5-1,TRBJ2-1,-,CASSGNIAGGHNEQFF,TGCGCCAGCAGCGGGAACATAGCGGGGGGTCACAATGAGCAGTTCTTC
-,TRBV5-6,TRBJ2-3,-,CASSFRQSTDTQYF,TGTGCCAGCAGCTTCCGACAGAGCACAGATACGCAGTATTTT
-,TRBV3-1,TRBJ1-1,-,CASSQAGTWTTEAFF,TGTGCCAGCAGCCAGGCTGGGACTTGGACCACTGAAGCTTTCTTT
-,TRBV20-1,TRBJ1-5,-,CSAGRGGDAGPQHF,TGCAGTGCAGGTCGGGGGGGCGACGCGGGGCCCCAGCATTTT
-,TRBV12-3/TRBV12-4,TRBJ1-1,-,CASSFTQGAFF,TGTGCCAGCAGTTTCACGCAGGGTGCTTTCTTT
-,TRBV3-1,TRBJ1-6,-,CASSPDSLYNSPLHF,TGTGCCAGCAGCCCGGACAGCCTTTATAATTCACCCCTCCACTTT
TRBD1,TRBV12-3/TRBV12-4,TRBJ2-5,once,CASSFRTGVVETQYF,TGTGCCAGCAGCTTTCGGACAGGGGTCGTGGAGACCCAGTACTTC
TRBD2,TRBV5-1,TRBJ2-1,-,CASSRDAGGTYNEQFF,TGCGCCAGCAGCCGGGATGCGGGGGGGACCTACAATGAGCAGTTCTTC
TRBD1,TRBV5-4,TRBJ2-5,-,CASSFKQGATETQYF,TGTGCCAGCAGCTTTAAACAGGGGGCCACAGAGACCCAGTACTTC
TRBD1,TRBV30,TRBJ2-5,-,CAWRRQGGETQYF,TGTGCCTGGAGGAGACAGGGCGGAGAGACCCAGTACTTC
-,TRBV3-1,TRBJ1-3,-,CASSPQASGNTIYF,TGTGCCAGCAGCCCTCAGGCTTCTGGAAACACCATATATTTT
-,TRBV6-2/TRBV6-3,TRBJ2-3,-,CASSYREDTQYF,TGTGCCAGCAGCTACCGAGAGGATACGCAGTATTTT
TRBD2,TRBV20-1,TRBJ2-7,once,CSATIAGAGGEQYF,TGCAGTGCTACTATAGCGGGGGCCGGGGGCGAGCAGTACTTC
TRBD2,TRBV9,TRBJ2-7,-,CASSVGRERGEQYF,TGTGCCAGCAGCGTAGGAAGGGAGCGGGGCGAGCAGTACTTC
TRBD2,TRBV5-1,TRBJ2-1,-,CASSLEDSGVGEQFF,TGCGCCAGCAGCTTGGAGGATAGCGGGGTCGGTGAGCAGTTCTTC
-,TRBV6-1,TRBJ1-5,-,CASRELGPQHF,TGTGCCAGCAGGGAATTGGGGCCCCAGCATTTT
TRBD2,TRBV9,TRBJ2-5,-,CASTQSSGGETQYF,TGTGCCAGCACCCAATCCAGCGGGGGAGAGACCCAGTACTTC
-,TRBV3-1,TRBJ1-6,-,CASSQVGSGTSPLHF,TGTGCCAGCAGCCAAGTTGGTTCAGGGACCTCACCCCTCCACTTT
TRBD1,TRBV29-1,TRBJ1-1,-,CSVVGQVNTEAFF,TGCAGCGTTGTGGGACAGGTGAACACTGAAGCTTTCTTT